This TCR beta chain was identified during a study of cytomegalovirus exposure and HLA in healthy donors (dated by TCRdb to about 2017). About the investigation overall: In an earlier analysis of fewer than 750 of the donors, under 300 Gb of sequence data and 90 million to 130 million unique TCR beta sequences from some 170 million T cells were reported. Donor age, sex, ethnicity and CMV serostatus were compiled together with the repertoire data. Around 300 gigabases of sequencing data and 70 million to 85 million unique TCR sequences were included in an early release covering 550 to 650 HLA-typed donors. A later analysis re-examined previously published TCR beta repertoires from over 500 donors and added high-resolution HLA genotyping to investigate patterns of TCR occurrence. Rather than drawing on any new phenotypic data, the later analysis identified candidate immune exposures from TCR beta sequences and the way those sequences occurred across donors. To decide whether each TCR beta V gene segment behaved as functional or pseudogenic, an earlier analysis of nearly 600 of the donors relied on high-throughput TCR beta sequencing. All discovery cohort repertoires had been generated on a single sequencing platform. In a later genetic analysis, genome-wide SNP genotypes for about 60% of the 666 donors were used, and that subset was treated as a discovery cohort. The aim of the study was to test whether cataloging public T cell receptors could identify signatures of past pathogen exposure. A separate validation cohort of approximately 120 different subjects was used in addition to the 666-subject first cohort. High-throughput TCR immunosequencing, statistical association of individual TCRs with disease status, and machine learning were combined to predict cytomegalovirus infection status. The T cell repertoires of 666 subjects were profiled by immunosequencing and related to cytomegalovirus serostatus. Among some 410 genotyped donors of the cohort, an average of around 240,000 unique TCR beta nucleotide sequences was sequenced per donor, of which about 19% were non-productive. Because of strong linkage in the cohort, a few DR-DQ haplotypes were treated as single units for association and clustering. Both class I and class II loci were covered by HLA typing, at four-digit resolution. Of the 300 to 450 genotyped donors, 65% to 90% were placed in the genetic ancestry cluster associated with self-reported Caucasian donors. The number of donors typed differed by locus, with roughly 620-630 for A, B, C, DRB1 and DQB1, 522 for DQA1, approximately 580 for DPA1, and under 490 for DPB1.

What the study reported, not specific to this receptor: Sequencing depth was assumed to be roughly uniform across donors in the presence/absence analyses, though that assumption may not hold. According to a later analysis, parvovirus B19, influenza, CMV and Epstein-Barr virus appeared linked to several top co-occurrence clusters. Compared with the approximately 670-donor mean, donors in an Asian-associated ancestry cluster had fewer N-insertions in productive TCRs, according to a later genetic analysis. At a false discovery rate of 0.05, a later analysis linked about 16,000 TCR beta sequences to specific HLA alleles. In this cohort, only TCR beta chains were sequenced, and detectable features were limited by the absence of alpha or paired-chain data. Broadly in line with IMGT annotations, most TCR beta V segments showed up in productive rearrangements about 90% or about 30% of the time in an earlier analysis of around 550 of the donors. In a later analysis, the rate of TCR association differed among HLA loci, with DRB1 alleles having the most associated TCRs and HLA-C alleles having the fewest. The study gave a list of more than 150 TCR beta chains associated with cytomegalovirus. Because HLA typing was unavailable for some donors at each locus, only the typed subset was used in association tests. When HLA alleles, especially DR and DQ, strongly co-occurred, attributing TCR associations to individual alleles was difficult. Immune exposure information for the cohort was limited to CMV serostatus. Some IMGT-functional V segments, including TRBV6-2 and TRBV6-3, could not be told apart with the 87-base-pair reads, so those segments were excluded. Across donors, most TCR sequences were observed very rarely, whereas some public TCRs were present in many individuals. The sequencing pipeline was judged likely to have produced a cluster of highly shared sequence variants as a technical artifact. The authors suggested that the approach could potentially be generalized to other disease states and immunological phenotypes. A further reported finding was that TCR beta sequences accurately predicted the HLA-A and HLA-B alleles for most subjects in the first cohort. In vitro tests confirmed that a few of the cytomegalovirus-associated TCR beta chains recognize cytomegalovirus antigens. Most CMV-associated TCR beta chains appeared to be HLA-restricted in a later analysis, and the HLA associations seemed to be driven largely by CMV exposure. In a later analysis, HLA-associated TCR beta chains showed more clonal expansion and lower generation probabilities than non-associated chains that were equally common. Some 15 rarely observed V segments, including chromosome 9 orphons, were excluded from the earlier analysis of some 590 of the donors because counts were too low. Cytomegalovirus status was reported to be diagnosed by the classifier with high specificity and sensitivity in both the original and validation cohorts. Linkage disequilibrium might explain the correlated functional status among segregating V segments, but an unknown experimental factor could not be ruled out. V-gene and J-gene trimming of TCR beta chains was associated with a missense DCLRE1C variant in a later genetic analysis, and the association was replicated in an independent cohort.

Receptors were amplified or captured by the immunoSEQ multiplex PCR assay. For the multiplex PCR, a mixture combining 60 forward primers for TCR Vbeta segments and 13 reverse primers for TCR Jbeta segments was used. Amplification of the CDR3 region of rearranged TCR beta genes was performed with a multiplex PCR assay on genomic DNA. Amplified TCR beta libraries were sequenced as 87-base-pair reads on the Illumina HiSeq System. Processing in the source paper ran as follows. A later analysis counted about 80 million unique TCR beta chains across the 550 to 750 repertoires, and 10 million to 12 million of these chains were shared by at least two donors. Raw reads were error-corrected and collapsed into unique sequences by a nearest-neighbor algorithm in which closely related sequences were merged to remove PCR and sequencing errors. To assign V, D and J gene segments, CDR3 sequences were aligned to IMGT reference sequences. For a sequence to be retained, a match of at least six nucleotides was required to both a V gene segment and a J gene segment. A rearrangement counted as productive if the CDR3 had no stop codons and remained in frame with V and J, and every other rearrangement counted as non-productive. Following IMGT convention, CDR3 was defined as the stretch from the second conserved V-encoded cysteine up to the conserved J-encoded phenylalanine. The earlier analysis of about 620 of the donors excluded sequences that lacked an unambiguous match to a single V gene segment. An earlier analysis of several hundred of the donors called V segments functional above 56.7% productive rearrangements and segregating when the between-donor standard deviation exceeded 5%. A statistical classification framework was built for diagnosing cytomegalovirus status from the catalog of TCR beta chain sequences. In a later analysis, TCR nucleotide sequences were compared against IMGT/GENE-DB human TR gene sequences so that V and J genes could be assigned. The TCRdist pipeline was used in a later analysis to assign CDR3 sequences and most-parsimonious VDJ recombination scenarios. A later analysis defined each TCR beta chain by its CDR3 amino acid sequence plus V-gene family, and excluded reads lacking a unique V-gene family. As a way to deal with suspected cross-contamination and a sequencing artifact, a later analysis dropped more than 500 nucleotide sequences that were highly shared and had low generation probability. For each public chain, a later analysis derived a clonal expansion index from normalized ranks of inferred template counts within each repertoire. Generation probabilities in a later analysis came from a VDJ recombination model fitted to out-of-frame rearrangements, and those results were checked against IGoR. In a later analysis, TCR-TCR, TCR-HLA and TCR-CMV co-occurrence was scored with hypergeometric tests, and a repertoire-size bias correction was applied to TCR pairs. In a later analysis, false discovery rates were estimated by permuting HLA or CMV assignments 20 times. A later analysis grouped co-occurring TCRs with DBSCAN, adding TCRdist sequence similarity when clustering within HLA-allele-positive subsets. For co-occurrence clustering, repertoires with fewer than 30,000 or more than 120,000 public chains were excluded, along with 5 or 6 repertoires with anomalous nucleotide sharing. Held by TCRdb, this immuneACCESS table contains in-frame sequences only and omits some clones. Under half of the omission traces to an unresolved V gene where checked; the cause of the rest is unknown. V and J calls plus clone size are reproduced from that table; the DNA served to infer D and trimming. For this sample the table gives some 120,000 clones, of which roughly 80% were detected only once. Over 2.5% of the sample rests with the top ten.

The cohort was made up of about 610 healthy bone marrow donors. Cohort members were all nominally healthy when sampled, although unrecorded immune exposures were likely present. The donor was CMV seronegative and was included in the group of about 400 seronegative cohort members. Every donor gave a peripheral blood sample, and the peripheral blood mononuclear cells from that sample were used for TCR beta sequencing. Genomic DNA extraction from the blood cell samples was performed with the Qiagen DNeasy Blood Extraction Kit. Reading the germline V gene gives CDR1 SGHDT and CDR2 YYEEEE. From the cysteine up to the phenylalanine, the CDR3 has a length of 12 residues. CDR3 DNA is the only sequence kept; it has 36 bases, read in frame from the first base. The germline ends are 7 bases apart after V is trimmed by 6 bases and J by 0 bases. Points on this clone: Its antigen remains undetermined. Qualities for individual bases were not recorded, and no much larger clone is one base off.

Recombination joined TRBV5-6 with TRBJ2-7, with the D segment identity uncertain. This TCR was sampled from a woman aged 45-65 years in good health and CMV-seronegative. The source material was PBMCs. The CDR3 protein sequence reads: CASTQSSYEQYF. The DNA sequence is TGTGCCAGCACACAGTCCTCCTACGAGCAGTACTTC.